The T cell receptor beta chain under discussion was sequenced for a study of T cells in Graves' hyperthyroidism and ophthalmopathy. Study-wide results and limits: Most thyroid clonotypes expanded above 0.001 were also detected in blood.

The CDR3 has 13 residues. The ends were cut back, 10 bases at V and 5 bases at J, with 12 bases in the middle. This clonotype was counted between two and nine times. Antigen specificity is unknown. There were TCR beta CDR3 regions amplified from RNA transcripts. HTBI primers were used for first-round RT-PCR of the TCR CDR3. One entry per CDR3 protein, called by TCRdb with MiXCR from the multiplex PCR reads. Altogether approximately 640,000 distinct CDR3 sequences are present, 45% being singletons, with the ten largest covering under 8.5%. Specimen: peripheral blood or thyroid tissue (not recorded which). The receptor's source is an adult man with Graves' disease, either hyperthyroidism or ophthalmopathy (not recorded which). V usage is TRBV12-3 or TRBV12-4 and J usage is TRBJ1-6; no clear D. CDR3 loop: CATQYTHNSPLHF. CDR3 sequence (DNA): TGTGCCACCCAGTATACGCATAATTCACCCCTCCACTTT.